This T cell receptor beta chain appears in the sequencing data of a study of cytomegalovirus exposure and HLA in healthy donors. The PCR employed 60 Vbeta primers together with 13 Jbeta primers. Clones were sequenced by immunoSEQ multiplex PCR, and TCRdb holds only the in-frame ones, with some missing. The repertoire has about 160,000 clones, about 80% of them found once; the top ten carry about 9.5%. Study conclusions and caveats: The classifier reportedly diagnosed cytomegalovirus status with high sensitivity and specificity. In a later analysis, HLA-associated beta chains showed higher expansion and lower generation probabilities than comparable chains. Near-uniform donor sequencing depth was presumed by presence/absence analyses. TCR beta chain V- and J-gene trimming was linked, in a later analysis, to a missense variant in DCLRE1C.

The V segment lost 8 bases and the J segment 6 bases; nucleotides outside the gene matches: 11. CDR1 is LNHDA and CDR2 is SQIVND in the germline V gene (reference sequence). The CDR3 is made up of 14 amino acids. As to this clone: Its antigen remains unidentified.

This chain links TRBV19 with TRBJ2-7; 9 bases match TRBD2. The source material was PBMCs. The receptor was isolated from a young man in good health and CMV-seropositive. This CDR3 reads CASQSSGGRGEQYF. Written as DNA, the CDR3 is TGTGCCAGTCAGAGCAGCGGCGGGAGGGGCGAGCAGTACTTC.